This T cell receptor (beta chain) was sequenced for a study of blood T cell repertoires in COVID-19. On the study more broadly: Nucleic acid was either cDNA or gDNA, and it came from T cells, B-cell-depleted T cells, or PBMCs.

Profiling relied on immunoSEQ multiplex PCR, and the TCRdb table lists in-frame clones only, not all of them. The repertoire holds roughly 160,000 clones, with approximately 90% as singletons. V was clipped by 5 bases and J by 9 bases, with 19 bases between them. Germline CDR1 SGHNT, CDR2 YYREEE (reference sequence). The CDR3 has 14 residues. This clone appeared a single time. This receptor was obtained from a man in his fifties who had recovered from COVID-19. V is TRBV5-4 and J is TRBJ2-3; a weak D match, TRBD1 (6 bases). Sequences were obtained from peripheral blood. CDR3 nucleotide sequence: TGTGCCAGCAGTCAAAGGGGGTTGGAGGTAACGCAGTATTTT. It specifies CASSQRGLEVTQYF.